This TCR beta chain was documented in a study of cytomegalovirus exposure and HLA in healthy donors. Notes on the study in general: Highest at DRB1 and lowest at HLA-C, TCR association rates differed among HLA loci in a later analysis. Among the CMV-associated chains, three were confirmed in vitro as specific for CMV antigens. Looking again later, the authors saw that most CMV-associated TCR beta chains seemed HLA-restricted.

The germline CDR1 and CDR2 sequences are SGDLS and YYNGEE. CDR3 length equals 14 residues. V gave up 4 bases and J gave up 4 bases; unmatched junction bases: 4. Both 60 Vbeta primers and 13 Jbeta primers went into the PCR. The authors' processing: An analysis performed later counted about 80 million unique TCR beta chains (roughly 10 million of them shared). Some clones are missing from TCRdb's copy, which holds only in-frame ones; the method was immunoSEQ multiplex PCR. The V and J calls and clone size were taken over from that table, and D and trimming were inferred from the DNA. The sample yields 150,000 to 200,000 clones, approximately 80% seen once. Details on this clone: Its antigen is still unknown.

Sequenced material: PBMCs. The chain has TRBV9 and TRBJ2-2, with 7 nucleotides matching TRBD1. This sequence was found in a young man in good health and CMV-seropositive. The DNA of the CDR3 is TGTGCCAGCAGCCTAGGGGGCAGCACCGGGGAGCTGTTTTTT. Translation: CASSLGGSTGELFF.